This TCR beta chain originates from a study of blood T cells in healthy people across ages. Study results and caveats: The CMV status of each donor remained undetermined, and this could have confounded shifts in expanded clonotypes. As naive T cell percentage varied, TCR beta diversity correlated strongly with it.

To note about this clonotype: Its matching antigen is unknown.

This CDR3 is 12 amino acids long. The V gene lost 11 bases and the J gene lost 6 bases, with 14 bases spanning the gap. From germline, CDR1 is MDHEN and CDR2 SYDVKM. Primed by a sample-barcoded 5' primer and a J-beta primer mix, a second PCR proceeded for 7 to 11 cycles. TCRdb redid the calling of the 5' RACE reads with MiXCR, one entry per CDR3 protein. The sample has almost 1 million distinct CDR3 sequences; just over 50% are singletons. Isolated PBMCs totaled at least 7 million in each sample. This TCR came from a woman aged 55-70 years in good health. Material for sequencing was blood. This chain uses TRBV28 with TRBJ2-1; no clear D. This CDR3 is CAAQDETNEQFF. In DNA form, the CDR3 reads TGTGCCGCCCAGGACGAGACCAATGAGCAGTTCTTC.